Listed below are T cell receptor beta chains from one sample, sequenced in a study of regulatory T cells in long-lasting Graves disease. TCRdb independently ran MiXCR on the multiplex PCR reads; one entry per CDR3 protein. The profile shows 300,000 to 400,000 distinct CDR3 sequences, 15% to 18% of them singletons. This specimen was peripheral blood mononuclear cells (PBMCs), taken at new diagnosis, from a patient treated with antithyroid drugs. The receptors stem from a female donor with Graves disease. CDR3s leave out the opening cysteine and the closing phenylalanine or tryptophan. The order of the fields is J gene, V gene, CDR3 protein.

>TRBJ1-2|TRBV6-5
ASSYSITDNYGYT
>TRBJ2-7|TRBV12-5
ASGPRDSTYEQY
>TRBJ2-1|TRBV12-3/TRBV12-4
ANKRGAGDEQF
>TRBJ2-1|TRBV24-1
ATSDHSSGGYNEQF
>TRBJ2-5|TRBV7-8
ASSPTSPWEAQY
>TRBJ2-3|TRBV18
ASSPGLVDTQY
>TRBJ1-5|TRBV12-5
ASGLVIGEFGQPQH
>TRBJ2-7|TRBV4-1
ASSQTSTGGAVEQY
>TRBJ1-4|TRBV29-1
SVASLGTEEKLF
>TRBJ2-3|TRBV4-3
ASSQDSPISTDTQY
>TRBJ1-2|TRBV30
AWSGFLRDTLHYGYT
>TRBJ2-2|TRBV20-1
SARRSGEVNTGELF
>TRBJ1-4|TRBV5-1
ASSRLGPGPATNEKLF
>TRBJ1-2|TRBV28
ASSTTGDYGYT
>TRBJ1-6|TRBV27
ASSSQTGYNSPLH
>TRBJ2-1|TRBV6-2/TRBV6-3
ASRKTGTSLLYNEQF
>TRBJ2-7|TRBV15
ATSRDWVGQNSYEQY
>TRBJ1-5|TRBV20-1
SASRIGQGTHQPQH
>TRBJ1-1|TRBV7-9
ASSLVRLPNTEAF
>TRBJ2-3|TRBV4-2
ASSQRSRLGPPDTQY
>TRBJ1-1|TRBV12-5
ASGLVVSMGQTYTEAF
>TRBJ2-5|TRBV6-2/TRBV6-3
ASSPTGTEETQY